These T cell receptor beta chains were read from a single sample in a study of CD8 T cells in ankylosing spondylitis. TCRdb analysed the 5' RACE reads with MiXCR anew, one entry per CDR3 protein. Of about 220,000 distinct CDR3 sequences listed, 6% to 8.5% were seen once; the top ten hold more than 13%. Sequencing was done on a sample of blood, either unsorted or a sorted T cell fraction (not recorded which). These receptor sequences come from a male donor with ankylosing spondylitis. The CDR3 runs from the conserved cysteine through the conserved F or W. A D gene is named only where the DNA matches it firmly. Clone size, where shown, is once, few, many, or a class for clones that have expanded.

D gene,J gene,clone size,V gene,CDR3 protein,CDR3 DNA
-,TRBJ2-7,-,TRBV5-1,CASSLTPMAEQYF,TGCGCCAGCAGCTTGACCCCCATGGCCGAGCAGTACTTC
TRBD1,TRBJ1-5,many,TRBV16,CASGQGGNQPQHF,TGTGCCAGCGGACAGGGAGGGAATCAGCCCCAGCATTTT
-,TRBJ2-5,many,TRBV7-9,CASTTLGAQYF,TGTGCCAGCACCACGTTGGGGGCCCAGTACTTC
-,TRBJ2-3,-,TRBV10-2,CASRPDWNTDTQYF,TGCGCCAGCAGACCGGACTGGAACACAGATACGCAGTATTTT
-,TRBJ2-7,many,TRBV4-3,CASSHLAYSYEQYF,TGCGCCAGCAGCCACCTAGCGTACTCCTACGAGCAGTACTTC
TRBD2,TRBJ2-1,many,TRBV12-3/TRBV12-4,CASSLLAGGAYHEQFF,TGTGCCAGCAGTTTACTAGCGGGAGGGGCATATCATGAGCAGTTCTTC
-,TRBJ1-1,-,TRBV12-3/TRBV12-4,CASSLLARGNTEAFF,TGTGCCAGCAGTTTATTGGCCAGGGGAAACACTGAAGCTTTCTTT
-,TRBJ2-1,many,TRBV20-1,CSTDLGDGYEQFF,TGCAGTACCGATCTCGGGGACGGGTATGAGCAGTTCTTC
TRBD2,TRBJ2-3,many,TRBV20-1,CSARDLGGRSGLAGLVADTQYF,TGCAGTGCTAGAGATTTAGGGGGTCGCTCGGGACTAGCGGGCCTCGTGGCAGATACGCAGTATTTT
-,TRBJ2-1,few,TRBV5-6,CASSKPGHHYNEQFF,TGTGCCAGCAGCAAACCGGGACACCACTACAATGAGCAGTTCTTC
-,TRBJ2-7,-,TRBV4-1,CASTPGEVQSYEQYF,TGCGCCAGCACCCCCGGAGAGGTACAGTCCTACGAGCAGTACTTC